This is a list of T cell receptor beta chains from one sample in a study of T cell repertoires in cytomegalovirus infection. MiXCR, applied by TCRdb to the reads, yields one record per CDR3 protein. The sample lists some 180,000 distinct CDR3 sequences, roughly 15% occurring once. The sample comprised CD8+ T cells from PBMCs. These receptors all stem from a human donor in good health (CMV status not recorded). Some clones in this sample may be carry-over from other donors' samples. The CDR3 runs from the conserved cysteine through the conserved F or W. A D gene is named only where the DNA matches it firmly. Clone size is given for some rows only: seen once, a few or many times, or a class if the clone is expanded.

clone_size	j_call	d_call	v_call	cdr3_aa	cdr3_nt
.	TRBJ1-5	.	TRBV19	CASGLSNQPQHF	TGTGCCAGCGGACTCAGCAATCAGCCCCAGCATTTT
.	TRBJ2-7	TRBD1	TRBV7-9	CASSLRDSTYEQYF	TGTGCCAGCAGCTTACGGGACAGTACCTACGAGCAGTACTTC
.	TRBJ1-6	.	TRBV14	CASSPLSSGYNSPLHF	TGTGCCAGCAGCCCGCTTTCATCGGGCTATAATTCACCCCTCCACTTT
.	TRBJ1-2	TRBD1	TRBV6-2/TRBV6-3	CASSYFDREDYTF	TGTGCCAGCAGTTATTTTGACAGGGAAGACTACACCTTC
many	TRBJ2-1	.	TRBV13	CASSFGVRNEQFF	TGTGCCAGCAGCTTCGGGGTCCGAAATGAGCAGTTCTTC
few	TRBJ2-7	.	TRBV12-5	CASGPPTGRVAKQYF	TGTGCTAGTGGGCCGCCCACCGGCAGGGTGGCCAAGCAGTACTTC
few	TRBJ1-2	TRBD1	TRBV28	CASSLPGQGILYGYTF	TGTGCCAGCAGTTTGCCTGGACAGGGGATTCTCTATGGCTACACCTTC
few	TRBJ2-7	.	TRBV12-3/TRBV12-4	CASSFHPRGGEQYF	TGTGCCAGCAGTTTCCACCCCCGGGGAGGCGAGCAGTACTTC
.	TRBJ2-1	.	TRBV27	CASSLHRDNEQFF	TGTGCCAGCAGTTTACACAGGGACAATGAGCAGTTCTTC
.	TRBJ2-3	TRBD1	TRBV9	CASSVETGGPDTQYF	TGTGCCAGCAGCGTAGAAACAGGGGGGCCAGATACGCAGTATTTT
many	TRBJ1-5	.	TRBV7-2	CASALNSNQPQHF	TGTGCCAGCGCCTTAAATTCGAACCAGCCCCAGCATTTT